This T cell receptor (beta chain) appears in the sequencing data of a study of blood T cells in healthy people across ages. Germline CDR1 reads DFQATT; CDR2 reads SNEGSKA (reference sequence). The CDR3 runs 15 residues. Trimming removed 6 bases from V and 6 bases from J; junction bases left unmatched: 12. With respect to this clonotype: The antigen is undetermined.

Then a second PCR, running about 7 to 11 cycles, was carried out with a sample-barcoded 5' primer and a J-beta primer mix. TCRdb passed the 5' RACE reads through MiXCR, listing each CDR3 protein once. The sample contains 1.8 million or so distinct CDR3 sequences, roughly two fifths of which appear only once. Overall study results and limits: While age rose, TCR beta diversity per million T cells dropped in a roughly linear way. TCR beta diversity tracked closely with naive T cell percentage. The unknown donor CMV status may have confounded expanded clonotype changes. Researchers deemed the diversity estimates from one million T cells underestimates.

What was sequenced was blood. The TCR comes from a human donor in good health. The chain uses TRBV20-1 and TRBJ2-1, with 9 bases identical to TRBD2. This CDR3 is CSAPKAGGGRNEQFF. The CDR3 DNA follows: TGCAGTGCCCCAAAAGCGGGGGGCGGACGCAATGAGCAGTTCTTC.